This TCR beta chain was captured in a study of shared clonotypes between healthy human individuals. The naive CD8 fraction comprised CD45RO-negative cells positively selected for CCR7 and excluded terminally differentiated effector memory CD45RA+ cells. Profiling relied on immunoSEQ multiplex PCR, and the TCRdb table lists in-frame clones only, not all of them. The table shows about 590,000 clones, with 95% occurring only once. Germline CDR1 and CDR2: SGHAT and FQNNGV. Germline trimming cut 1 base from V and 5 bases from J; bases unmatched to any gene: 15. This CDR3 region has 18 residues. The chain employs TRBV11-2 and TRBJ2-5; 8 bases align to TRBD1. The receptor was isolated from a woman in her 30s in good health. Sequenced: naive CD8+ T cells sorted from blood. The CDR3 here is CASSLVKGTGKGLETQYF. The DNA of the CDR3 is TGTGCCAGCAGCTTAGTAAAGGGGACAGGCAAAGGGTTGGAGACCCAGTACTTC.